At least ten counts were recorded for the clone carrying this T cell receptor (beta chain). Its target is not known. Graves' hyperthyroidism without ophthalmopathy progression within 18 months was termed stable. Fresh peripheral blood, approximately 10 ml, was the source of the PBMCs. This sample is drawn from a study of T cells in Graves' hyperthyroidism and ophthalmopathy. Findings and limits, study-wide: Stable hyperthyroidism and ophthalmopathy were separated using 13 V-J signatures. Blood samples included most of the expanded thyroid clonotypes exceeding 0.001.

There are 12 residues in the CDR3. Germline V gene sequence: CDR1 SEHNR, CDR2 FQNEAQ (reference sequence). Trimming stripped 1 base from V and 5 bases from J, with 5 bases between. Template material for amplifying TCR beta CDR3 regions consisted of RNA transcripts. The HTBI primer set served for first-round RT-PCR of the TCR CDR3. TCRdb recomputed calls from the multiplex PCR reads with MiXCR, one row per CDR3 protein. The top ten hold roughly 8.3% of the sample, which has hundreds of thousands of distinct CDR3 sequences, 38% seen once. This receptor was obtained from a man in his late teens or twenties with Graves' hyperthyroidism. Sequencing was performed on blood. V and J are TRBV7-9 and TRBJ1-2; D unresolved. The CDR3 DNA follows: TGTGCCAGCAGCTTAGTCCAGTATGGCTACACCTTC. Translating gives CASSLVQYGYTF.